Presented here are 20 T cell receptor beta chains from one specimen sequenced in a study of cytomegalovirus exposure and HLA in healthy donors. The primer mix had 60 Vbeta and 13 Jbeta primers. Sequencing used immunoSEQ multiplex PCR; TCRdb keeps in-frame clones, though not all of them. The table shows 80,000 or so clones, with 70% to 80% occurring only once. The material sequenced was PBMCs. The receptors here all came from a man in his forties or fifties in good health and CMV-seropositive.

The rearrangement uses TRBV5-5 and TRBJ2-3, with D possibly being TRBD2 (5 bases). Trimming removed 6 bases from V and 0 bases from J, with 11 bases in between. CDR3 size: 14 residues. Germline-derived CDR1 and CDR2 are SGHKS and YYEKEE (reference sequence). In nucleotides, the CDR3 is TGTGCCAGCACCGAGTGGACTAGCACAGATACGCAGTATTTT. Protein: CASTEWTSTDTQYF. Based on the CDR3 plus reference TRBV5-5 and TRBJ2-3, the full variable domain is DAGVTQSPTHLIKTRGQQVTLRCSPISGHKSVSWYQQVLGQGPQFIFQYYEKEERGRGNFPDRFSARQFPNYSSELNVNALLLGDSALYLCASTEWTSTDTQYFGPGTRLTVL.

This sequence joins TRBV19 and TRBJ1-2, with TRBD1 identical over 7 bases. Germline CDR1 LNHDA, CDR2 SQIVND (reference sequence). J lost 4 bases, V lost 9 bases, and 5 bases had no gene match. The CDR3 extends over 12 amino acids. CDR3 nucleotide sequence: TGTGCCAGCTCGGACAGGACCTATGGCTACACCTTC. Amino acids: CASSDRTYGYTF.

V usage is TRBV7-3 and J usage is TRBJ2-3, with 8 positions matching TRBD1. Germline trimming cut 7 bases from V and 4 bases from J; bases unmatched to any gene: 13. The germline CDR1 and CDR2 sequences are SGHTA and FQGTGA. This CDR3 has 16 residues. CDR3 amino acids: CASTPGRGRASDTQYF. DNA for the CDR3: TGTGCCAGCACCCCGGGCAGGGGGCGAGCGTCAGATACGCAGTATTTT.

This chain connects TRBV7-3 to TRBJ2-1; 12 bases agree with TRBD2. The V and J ends lost 4 bases and 9 bases, in that order; junction bases with no gene match: 10. The germline CDR1 and CDR2 sequences are SGHTA and FQGTGA. This CDR3 is 16 amino acids long. Here the CDR3 reads CASSSLGGLAGSEQFF. As DNA, the CDR3 is TGTGCCAGCAGCTCTTTAGGCGGACTAGCGGGAAGTGAGCAGTTCTTC. The entire variable domain, with the rest obtained from reference TRBV7-3 and TRBJ2-1, is as follows: GAGVSQTPSNKVTEKGKYVELRCDPISGHTALYWYRQSLGQGPEFLIYFQGTGAADDSGLPNDRFFAVRPEGSVSTLKIQRTERGDSAVYLCASSSLGGLAGSEQFFGPGTRLTVL.

The chain combines TRBV27 with TRBJ2-1, with D possibly TRBD2 on 5 matching bases. The V end was cut by 5 bases, the J end by 6 bases, with 20 bases between. This CDR3 is 16 amino acids long. Looked up from germline, CDR1 is MNHEY and CDR2 is SMNVEV (reference sequence). As DNA, the CDR3 is TGTGCCAGCAGTCCATATAGCGAACCCCCCCGCAATGAGCAGTTCTTC. Amino acids: CASSPYSEPPRNEQFF.

The chain is built from TRBV10-1 and TRBJ2-2; 13 positions match TRBD2. Germline V gene lookup returns CDR1 WNHNN and CDR2 SYGVQD (reference sequence). The CDR3 is 15 residues long. J lost 7 bases, V lost 10 bases, and 9 bases had no gene match. CDR3 residues: CATAGTSGTGGELFF. CDR3 DNA sequence: TGCGCCACAGCCGGGACTAGCGGGACCGGCGGGGAGCTGTTTTTT.

J is TRBJ1-2 and V is TRBV7-9, with D perhaps matching TRBD1 (6 bases). V was cut by 2 bases and J by 14 bases, with 12 bases left in between. In germline, CDR1 is SEHNR, CDR2 FQNEAQ (reference sequence). This CDR3 is 11 amino acids long. DNA of the CDR3: TGTGCCAGCAGCTTACGGGGGGCTGATACCTTC. Translated, it gives CASSLRGADTF.

This clone has just a few counts. V usage is TRBV15 and J usage is TRBJ2-5, with unresolved D. V shed 2 bases and J shed 2 bases, with 6 bases lying between them. Germline-derived CDR1 and CDR2 are LNHNV and YYDKDF (reference sequence). This CDR3 has 13 amino acids. The CDR3 DNA sequence: TGTGCCACCAGCAGATTGGCACAAGAGACCCAGTACTTC. It translates to CATSRLAQETQYF.

There are a few counts of this clone. This sequence joins TRBV5-6 and TRBJ2-1; the match to TRBD2 covers 9 bases. J gave up 10 bases and V 4 bases, and 15 bases lay outside the gene matches. The germline gives CDR1 SGHDT, CDR2 YYEEEE. The CDR3 loop spans 16 amino acids. Here the CDR3 reads CASSHSLLAGVGEQFF. Written as DNA, the CDR3 is TGTGCCAGCAGCCACTCACTATTAGCGGGAGTTGGGGAGCAGTTCTTC.

The gene calls are TRBV7-9 and TRBJ1-1; no definite D call. This CDR3 comprises 13 residues. CDR1 is SEHNR and CDR2 is FQNEAQ in the germline V gene (reference sequence). Trimming shortened V by 7 bases and J by 5 bases, and 14 bases separated the two germline ends. For the CDR3, the DNA is TGTGCCAGCACCCAAGAGACTGGGACTGAAGCTTTCTTT. Protein sequence: CASTQETGTEAFF.

This clone was recorded once. The J gene is TRBJ2-7, the V gene TRBV5-1, with 10 bases fitting TRBD1. Trimming at V came to 4 bases and at J to 3 bases, leaving 7 bases not matched to a gene. The CDR3 covers 15 residues. Germline values: CDR1 SGHRS, CDR2 YFSETQ. CDR3 region: CASSGGTGENYEQYF. The CDR3 DNA reads TGCGCCAGCAGCGGGGGGACAGGGGAAAACTACGAGCAGTACTTC.

V is TRBV29-1 and J is TRBJ2-6; TRBD1 aligns across 12 bases. The CDR3 length is 16 residues. The germline V gene encodes CDR1 SQVTM and CDR2 ANQGSEA. J lost 2 bases, V lost 3 bases, and 2 bases had no gene match. CDR3 coding DNA: TGCAGCGTTGAGGGACAGGGGGCGACTGGGGCCAACGTCCTGACTTTC. It is translated as CSVEGQGATGANVLTF.

The chain links TRBV10-3 to TRBJ2-1; 7 bases map to TRBD2. Looked up from germline, CDR1 is ENHRY and CDR2 is SYGVKD. After removal of 6 bases from V and 2 bases from J, the junction contained 4 bases not matched to a gene. The CDR3 is 14 amino acids. CDR3 residues: CAISVGRAYNEQFF. CDR3 bases: TGTGCCATCAGCGTAGGGAGGGCCTACAATGAGCAGTTCTTC.

The chain combines TRBV7-2 with TRBJ2-1; D may be TRBD1 (6 bases). Germline CDR1 reads SGHTA; CDR2 reads FQGNSA. The V and J ends lost 2 bases and 5 bases respectively, with 13 bases between them. The CDR3 is 15 amino acids. The CDR3 DNA sequence: TGTGCCAGCAGCTTATTTGGGGACAATAACAATGAGCAGTTCTTC. Residues: CASSLFGDNNNEQFF.

This rearrangement joins TRBV10-3 to TRBJ2-1, with 10 bases fitting TRBD2. The CDR3 is 15 residues long. The germline V gene has CDR1 ENHRY and CDR2 SYGVKD. V dropped 2 bases and J dropped 3; count of bases not matched to a gene: 1. The CDR3: CAISEGLAVYNEQFF. CDR3 bases: TGTGCCATCAGTGAGGGACTAGCGGTCTACAATGAGCAGTTCTTC.

This clone was seen a few times. The CDR3 protein is CASSLEAGRFGYEQYF. The CDR3 DNA is TGTGCCAGCAGCTTAGAGGCAGGGAGGTTTGGCTACGAGCAGTACTTC. The chain joins TRBV11-3 to TRBJ2-7; a weak D match, TRBD2 (6 bases). The CDR3 extends over 16 amino acids. Germline V lookup: CDR1 SGHNT, CDR2 YENEEA. V was clipped by 0 bases and J by 3 bases, with 15 bases between them.

This chain uses TRBV2 with TRBJ2-1; TRBD2 matches 9 bases. The length of the CDR3 is 14 residues. CDR1 is SNHLY, CDR2 FYNNEI, per germline. V shed 6 bases and J 4 bases; nucleotides not matched to a gene: 4. CDR3 in amino acids: CASRAGGKYNEQFF. In DNA, the CDR3 is TGTGCCAGCAGGGCGGGAGGGAAATACAATGAGCAGTTCTTC.

V usage is TRBV7-7 and J usage is TRBJ2-2; TRBD1 aligns across 7 bases. With 5 bases clipped from V and 0 bases from J, the junction kept 3 bases outside the gene matches. In germline, CDR1 is SSHAT, CDR2 FNYEAQ (reference sequence). There are 15 residues in the CDR3. CDR3 bases: TGTGCCAGCAGCCCAGGGACAGCGAACACCGGGGAGCTGTTTTTT. Its protein is CASSPGTANTGELFF.

The genes are TRBV18 and TRBJ1-5; maybe TRBD1 (5 bases). Germline CDR1 reads KGHSH; CDR2 reads LQKENI. Between the trimmed V and J ends, which lost 6 bases and 15 bases, there was a span of 18 bases. The length of the CDR3 is 12 residues. The CDR3 reads CASSPGQGERHF. The CDR3 DNA is TGTGCCAGCTCCCCCGGGCAGGGCGAGCGGCATTTT.

This rearrangement joins TRBV19 to TRBJ1-1; TRBD1 is a possible D gene (6 bases). Germline V CDR1 and CDR2: LNHDA, SQIVND (reference sequence). Trimming took off 5 bases at V and 4 bases at J, with 11 bases between the two ends. The CDR3 consists of 13 residues. CDR3: CASSPTGITEAFF. The CDR3 nucleotides read TGTGCCAGTAGTCCAACAGGGATCACTGAAGCTTTCTTT.